The 16 T cell receptor beta chains presented below share a single source sample, sequenced in a study of shared clonotypes between healthy human individuals. Using immunoSEQ multiplex PCR, the repertoire was profiled, and TCRdb retains in-frame clones only, with some absent. This table has 1,500,000 or so clones, over 95% appearing once. Material for sequencing was naive CD4+ T cells sorted from blood. Subset described: CD45RA+ positively selected. The receptors stem from a young man in good health.

V gene TRBV6-5 combines with J gene TRBJ2-5; 7 bases match TRBD1. Germline V CDR1 and CDR2: MNHEY, SVGAGI. This CDR3 is 14 amino acids long. J was trimmed by 3 bases and V by 2 bases; bases with no gene match: 3. The CDR3: CASSYRGRKETQYF. CDR3 bases: TGTGCCAGCAGTTACAGGGGGCGCAAAGAGACCCAGTACTTC.

The V and J genes are TRBV5-5 and TRBJ1-5, with unresolved D. Germline values: CDR1 SGHKS, CDR2 YYEKEE (reference sequence). This CDR3 is built from 13 residues. Trimming removed 2 bases at V and 2 bases at J, with 5 bases between. The DNA for the CDR3 is TGTGCCAGCAGCTTTGAGGGCAATCAGCCCCAGCATTTT. As protein: CASSFEGNQPQHF.

The chain has TRBV18 and TRBJ2-1, with 9 bases matching TRBD2. J was trimmed by 6 bases and V by 3 bases; bases with no gene match: 6. This CDR3 is 15 amino acids long. CDR1 and CDR2 (germline): KGHSH, LQKENI. The CDR3 here is CASSPRASGANEQFF. The DNA for the CDR3 is TGTGCCAGCTCACCCCGGGCTAGCGGGGCCAATGAGCAGTTCTTC.

The chain joins TRBV30 to TRBJ2-7; possibly TRBD1 for D (6 bases). Germline lookup yields CDR1 GTSNPN and CDR2 SVGIG (reference sequence). The V and J ends lost 8 bases and 2 bases respectively, with 16 bases between them. There are 13 residues in the CDR3. The CDR3 DNA reads TGTGCCCGGAATGGGGGCCTACCCTACGAGCAGTACTTC. Protein product: CARNGGLPYEQYF.

The chain joins TRBV10-3 to TRBJ2-3, with 13 positions matching TRBD2. Trimming cost V 6 bases and J 0 bases; bases outside gene matches: 3. The CDR3 totals 16 residues. Germline CDR1 is ENHRY and CDR2 is SYGVKD. The CDR3 reads CAISKLAGGSTDTQYF. CDR3 sequence (DNA): TGTGCCATCAGCAAACTAGCGGGAGGGAGCACAGATACGCAGTATTTT.

The CDR3 DNA reads as TGCGCCAGCAGCTTGGTGGGGACGGCCGGGGAGCTGTTTTTT. It translates to CASSLVGTAGELFF. The chain employs TRBV5-1 and TRBJ2-2, with D perhaps being TRBD1 or TRBD2 (5 bases each). V lost 0 bases to trimming and J lost 6 bases, with 9 bases between them. Germline CDR1 reads SGHRS; CDR2 reads YFSETQ. The CDR3 is made up of 14 amino acids.

The chain joins TRBV9 to TRBJ2-1, with 12 bases matching TRBD2. The CDR3 consists of 15 residues. Trimming cost V 3 bases and J 4 bases; bases outside gene matches: 2. CDR1 is SGDLS, CDR2 YYNGEE, per germline. For the CDR3, the DNA is TGTGCCAGCAGCGGGACTAGCGGGGATTACAATGAGCAGTTCTTC. It is translated as CASSGTSGDYNEQFF.

The CDR3 DNA follows: TGTGCCAGCAGCCTCCTACTCGGCTCAAACTATGGCTACACCTTC. Its protein product is CASSLLLGSNYGYTF. This chain links TRBV7-2 with TRBJ1-2; D remains ambiguous. In germline, CDR1 is SGHTA, CDR2 FQGNSA. Between the trimmed V and J ends, which lost 5 bases and 2 bases, there was a span of 15 bases. The CDR3 extends over 15 amino acids.

The chain links TRBV18 to TRBJ2-7, with D uncertain. Germline lookup yields CDR1 KGHSH and CDR2 LQKENI. The CDR3 has 15 amino acids. Trimming pared 0 bases from V and 2 bases from J, leaving 11 bases between. The CDR3 DNA follows: TGTGCCAGCTCACCACCGGGCGGCATGACCTACGAGCAGTACTTC. Encoded protein: CASSPPGGMTYEQYF. Using reference TRBV18 and TRBJ2-7 for the parts outside the CDR3, the full variable domain is NAGVMQNPRHLVRRRGQEARLRCSPMKGHSHVYWYRQLPEEGLKFMVYLQKENIIDESGMPKERFSAEFPKEGPSILRIQQVVRGDSAAYFCASSPPGGMTYEQYFGPGTRLTVT.

This clone has a single count. This rearrangement joins TRBV30 to TRBJ1-2; D unresolved. This CDR3 is 13 amino acids long. V lost 0 bases and J lost 4, with 9 bases in between. Per germline, CDR1 GTSNPN and CDR2 SVGIG (reference sequence). The DNA for the CDR3 is TGTGCCTGGAGTGTTGAACAGCTCTATGGCTACACCTTC. Translating it yields CAWSVEQLYGYTF.

The genes are TRBV15 and TRBJ2-1; the D is unclear. Trimming cost V 9 bases and J 3 bases, with 6 bases left between them. CDR1 LNHNV and CDR2 YYDKDF come from the germline V gene (reference sequence). The CDR3 consists of 11 residues. The CDR3 loop is CATGYYNEQFF. The CDR3, as DNA: TGTGCCACGGGCTACTACAATGAGCAGTTCTTC.

The chain carries TRBV4-2 and TRBJ1-4; 11 bases agree with TRBD1. The trim removed 4 bases at V and 7 bases at J, leaving 5 bases unmatched. Germline V gives CDR1 LGHNA, CDR2 YNFKEQ. The CDR3 contains 15 residues. The CDR3: CASSPPGQGGEKLFF. CDR3 nucleotides: TGTGCCAGCAGCCCCCCGGGACAGGGGGGTGAAAAACTGTTTTTT.

The V and J genes are TRBV27 and TRBJ2-6; D is unresolved. CDR3 size: 15 residues. Germline V CDR1 and CDR2: MNHEY, SMNVEV (reference sequence). V was trimmed by 3 bases and J by 4 bases, leaving 10 bases between them. CDR3 residues: CASSFLLRGANVLTF. The CDR3 DNA sequence: TGTGCCAGCAGTTTCCTCCTTCGGGGGGCCAACGTCCTGACTTTC.

The chain links TRBV11-3 to TRBJ2-1; 7 positions agree with TRBD1. The germline gives CDR1 SGHNT, CDR2 YENEEA. The ends lost 1 base at V and 3 bases at J; junction bases unmatched: 3. This CDR3 spans 15 amino acids. The CDR3 region has the DNA TGTGCCAGCAGCTTAGCCGGGACAGTCTACAATGAGCAGTTCTTC. Protein sequence: CASSLAGTVYNEQFF.

This sequence joins TRBV18 and TRBJ2-1; the D gene is possibly TRBD2 (5 bases). Germline lookup yields CDR1 KGHSH and CDR2 LQKENI. The CDR3 has 12 amino acids. V shed 0 bases and J shed 15 bases, with 12 bases lying between them. The CDR3 region is CASSPPRAEVFF. In nucleotides, the CDR3 is TGTGCCAGCTCACCACCGCGGGCAGAAGTGTTCTTC.

This sequence joins TRBV5-4 and TRBJ2-1, with D unclear. Looked up from germline, CDR1 is SGHNT and CDR2 is YYREEE (reference sequence). This CDR3 region has 13 residues. Trimming took 4 bases from V and 6 from J, leaving 11 bases between them. Written as DNA, the CDR3 is TGTGCCAGCAGCGGTTCCTTCTTCAATGAGCAGTTCTTC. As protein: CASSGSFFNEQFF.